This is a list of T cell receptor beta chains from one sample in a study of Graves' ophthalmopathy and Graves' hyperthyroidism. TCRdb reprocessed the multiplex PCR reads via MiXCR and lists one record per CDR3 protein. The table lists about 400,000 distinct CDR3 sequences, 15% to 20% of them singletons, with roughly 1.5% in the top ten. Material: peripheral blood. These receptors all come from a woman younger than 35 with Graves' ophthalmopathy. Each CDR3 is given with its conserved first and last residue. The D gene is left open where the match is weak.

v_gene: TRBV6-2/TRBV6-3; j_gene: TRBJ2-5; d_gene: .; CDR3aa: CASSFRAASKTQYF
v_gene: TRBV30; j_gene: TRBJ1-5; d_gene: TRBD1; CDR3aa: CAWSAAPGGASNQPQHF
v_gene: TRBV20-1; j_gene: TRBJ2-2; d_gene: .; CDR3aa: CSARQGPGELFF
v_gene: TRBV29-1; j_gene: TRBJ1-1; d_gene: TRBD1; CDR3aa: CSGQQGYGTEAFF
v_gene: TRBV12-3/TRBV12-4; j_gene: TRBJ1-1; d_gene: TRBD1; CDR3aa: CASSLGLRGQGTEAFF
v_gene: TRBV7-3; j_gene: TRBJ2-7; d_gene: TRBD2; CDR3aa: CASSPSAGLYSEQYF
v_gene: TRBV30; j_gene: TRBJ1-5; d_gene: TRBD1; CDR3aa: CAWGGQPSNQPQHF
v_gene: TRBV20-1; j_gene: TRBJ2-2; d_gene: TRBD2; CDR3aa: CSARRLAGGNTGELFF
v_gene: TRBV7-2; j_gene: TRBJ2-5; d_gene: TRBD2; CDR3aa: CASAGFGWREKETQYF
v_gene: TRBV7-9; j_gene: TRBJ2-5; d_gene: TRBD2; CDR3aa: CASSLVLAVELETQYF
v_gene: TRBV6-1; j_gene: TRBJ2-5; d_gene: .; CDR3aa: CASSPRPVNLQETQYF
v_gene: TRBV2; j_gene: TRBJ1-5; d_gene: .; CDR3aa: CASSERQGSQPQHF
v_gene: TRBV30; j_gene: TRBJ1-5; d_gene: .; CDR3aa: CAWSVRASNQPQHF
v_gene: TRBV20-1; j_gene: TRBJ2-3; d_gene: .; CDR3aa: CSARDGRVRDTQYF
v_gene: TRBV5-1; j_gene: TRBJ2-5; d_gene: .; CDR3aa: CASSWGVDQETQYF
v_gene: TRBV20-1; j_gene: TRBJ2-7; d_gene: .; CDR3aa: CNASARKKNYEQYF
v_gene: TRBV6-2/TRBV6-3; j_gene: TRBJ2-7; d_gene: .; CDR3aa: CASSYGPTGFVEQYF